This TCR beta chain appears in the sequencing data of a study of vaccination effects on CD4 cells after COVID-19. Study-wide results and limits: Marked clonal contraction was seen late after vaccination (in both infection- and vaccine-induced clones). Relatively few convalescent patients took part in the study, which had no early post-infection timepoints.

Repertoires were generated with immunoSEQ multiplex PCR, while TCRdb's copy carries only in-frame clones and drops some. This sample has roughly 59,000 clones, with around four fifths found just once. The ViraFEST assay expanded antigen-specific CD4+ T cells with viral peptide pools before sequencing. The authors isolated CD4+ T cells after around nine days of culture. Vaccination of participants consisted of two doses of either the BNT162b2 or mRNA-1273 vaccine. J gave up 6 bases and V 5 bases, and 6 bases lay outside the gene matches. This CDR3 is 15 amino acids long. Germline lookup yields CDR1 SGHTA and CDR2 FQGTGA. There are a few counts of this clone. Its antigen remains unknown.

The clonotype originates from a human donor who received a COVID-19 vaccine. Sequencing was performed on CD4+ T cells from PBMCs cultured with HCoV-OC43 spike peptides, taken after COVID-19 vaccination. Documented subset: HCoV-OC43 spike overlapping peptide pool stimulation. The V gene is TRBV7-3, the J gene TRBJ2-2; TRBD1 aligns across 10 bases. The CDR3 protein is CASSLPGQGPGELFF. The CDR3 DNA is TGTGCCAGCAGCCTCCCGGGACAGGGGCCCGGGGAGCTGTTTTTT.